Below, one TCR beta chain is given with its context. The memory fraction was CD4+CD45RO+CD25- cells. CDR3 size: 15 residues. The germline V and J ends were trimmed by 5 bases and 0 bases, with 11 bases remaining between them. CDR1 is KGHSH and CDR2 is LQKENI in the germline V gene. Constant-region reverse primers amplified full-length variable regions, followed by semi-nested Nested Universal Primer A PCR. Each CDR3 protein gets one entry after TCRdb re-called the 5' RACE reads with MiXCR. The sample holds some 40,000 distinct CDR3 sequences, about 29% seen once. Input material: memory CD4+ T cells sorted from a lymph node. Subset meaning: memory CD4+ T cells, CD4+CD45RO+CD25-. The rearrangement links TRBV18 to TRBJ1-3; D not certain. The TCR originated in a female donor with breast cancer. Written as DNA, the CDR3 is TGTGCCAGCTCAACGACTAGGTTCTCTGGAAACACCATATATTTT. Amino acids: CASSTTRFSGNTIYF.